Presented here are 15 T cell receptor beta chains from one specimen sequenced in a study of Ad26.COV2.S vaccination and SARS-CoV-2 variants. Some clones are missing from TCRdb's copy, which holds only in-frame ones; the method was immunoSEQ multiplex PCR. The top ten hold less than 2% of the sample, which has over 400,000 clones, over 80% seen once. Treatment noted: over 15 received Ad26.COV2.S at low or high dose, single or two shots; roughly 5 received placebo; per-sample allocation not given. Each sample was drawn 63 days after the first injection (of vaccine or placebo). The sample in question was peripheral blood, obtained in a trial of Ad26.COV2.S vaccine versus placebo. The receptors come from a person aged 18-65 years who received the Ad26.COV2.S COVID-19 vaccine or a placebo.

In DNA, the CDR3 is TGTGCCAGCAGTGGGACAGGGGGTTCCTCTGGGGCCAACGTCCTGACTTTC. It is translated as CASSGTGGSSGANVLTF. The V and J genes are TRBV9 and TRBJ2-6, with TRBD1 matching over 11 bases. Trimming took 5 bases from V and 0 from J; bases not matched to a gene: 4. CDR3 length equals 17 residues. Per the germline V gene, CDR1 is SGDLS and CDR2 is YYNGEE.

The chain links TRBV2 to TRBJ2-5; D may be TRBD1 (6 bases). The V end was cut by 2 bases, the J end by 5 bases, with 12 bases between. CDR1 is SNHLY, CDR2 FYNNEI, per germline. CDR3 length: 14 amino acids. CDR3 coding DNA: TGTGCCAGCAGTGAAACAGGGCCGGGGGAGACCCAGTACTTC. It is translated as CASSETGPGETQYF.

This chain joins TRBV28 and TRBJ2-7, with D unclear. The V gene's germline CDR1 is MDHEN and CDR2 SYDVKM. Trimming left V 6 bases short and J 2 bases short, with 14 bases between. The CDR3 runs 14 residues. The CDR3 is CASSPGAAPYEQYF. For the CDR3, the DNA is TGTGCCAGCAGCCCCGGCGCGGCCCCCTACGAGCAGTACTTC.

DNA for the CDR3: TGTGCCAGCAGCCACCTAGGGCAGGTCGGGGGGCTATCCTACGAGCAGTACTTC. Translated: CASSHLGQVGGLSYEQYF. The rearrangement uses TRBV4-2 and TRBJ2-7; a weak D match, TRBD2 (7 bases). Deletions cut 3 bases from V and 1 base from J, with 22 bases between. Germline values: CDR1 LGHNA, CDR2 YNFKEQ. CDR3 length equals 18 residues.

The CDR3 region has the DNA TGTGCCAGCAGGGCCGGGACAGGGGACACCGGGGAGCTGTTTTTT. It translates to CASRAGTGDTGELFF. The rearrangement links TRBV7-9 to TRBJ2-2, with TRBD1 identical over 10 bases. Germline V gene sequence: CDR1 SEHNR, CDR2 FQNEAQ (reference sequence). This CDR3 has 15 residues. Trimming cost V 6 bases and J 3 bases; bases outside gene matches: 4.

The V gene is TRBV3-1 (or the pseudogene TRBV3-2), the J gene TRBJ1-6; possibly TRBD1 for D (6 bases). Per the germline V gene, CDR1 is LGHDT and CDR2 is YNNKEL (reference sequence). The CDR3 extends over 14 amino acids. V gave up 5 bases and J gave up 7 bases, with 12 bases separating them. The CDR3 bases are TGTGCCAGCAGCGGACAGCTTTTCAATTCACCCCTCCACTTT. It encodes CASSGQLFNSPLHF.

The rearrangement joins TRBV5-4 to TRBJ1-4, with D unclear. Germline loops: CDR1 SGHNT, CDR2 YYREEE (reference sequence). Trimming removed 3 bases from V and 5 bases from J, with 11 bases in between. The CDR3 covers 14 residues. The CDR3 sequence: CASSSGLANEKLFF. CDR3 nucleotide sequence: TGTGCCAGCAGCTCCGGACTGGCGAATGAAAAACTGTTTTTT.

This chain joins TRBV2 and TRBJ1-1; no clear D gene. Trimming shortened V by 9 bases and J by 1 base, and 9 bases separated the two germline ends. This CDR3 contains 12 residues. Germline V gives CDR1 SNHLY, CDR2 FYNNEI. This CDR3 reads CARSGRNTEAFF. CDR3 nucleotide sequence: TGTGCCAGATCTGGACGGAACACTGAAGCTTTCTTT.

The V call is TRBV29-1, the J call TRBJ1-2; 10 nucleotides align to TRBD1. Germline V gene data show CDR1 as SQVTM and CDR2 as ANQGSEA. The CDR3 contains 14 residues. V was pared by 4 bases and J by 9 bases, with 11 bases of the junction left unmatched. CDR3 sequence reads: CSVVGTTGGVRYTF. CDR3 nucleotides: TGCAGCGTTGTCGGGACGACAGGGGGCGTACGCTACACCTTC.

This chain connects TRBV28 to TRBJ1-1, with D unclear. The V end lost 5 bases, the J end lost 2 bases, and 24 bases lay between the germline ends. The CDR3 totals 18 residues. Germline V lookup: CDR1 MDHEN, CDR2 SYDVKM. Here the CDR3 reads CASSPGVWYDRINTEAFF. The CDR3 region has the DNA TGTGCCAGCAGTCCCGGTGTTTGGTATGATCGGATAAACACTGAAGCTTTCTTT.

This chain connects TRBV5-1 to TRBJ2-1, with 7 bases that match TRBD2. CDR1 SGHRS and CDR2 YFSETQ come from the germline V gene. The trim removed 1 base at V and 6 bases at J, leaving 13 bases unmatched. There are 17 residues in the CDR3. The CDR3 DNA reads as TGCGCCAGCAGCTTGATTATCTCGGGGGGTGGAAGCAATGAGCAGTTCTTC. It encodes CASSLIISGGGSNEQFF.

For the CDR3, the DNA is TGCAGTGCTAGAGATTTATCTGAAGCTTTCTTT. This sequence encodes CSARDLSEAFF. The gene calls are TRBV20-1 and TRBJ1-1; D unclear. CDR1 is DFQATT, CDR2 SNEGSKA, per germline (reference sequence). V dropped 0 bases and J dropped 6 bases, with 5 bases sitting between them. The CDR3 has 11 amino acids.

This chain joins TRBV2 and TRBJ2-1, with TRBD2 matching over 13 bases. V shed 6 bases and J 0 bases; nucleotides not matched to a gene: 11. The CDR3 has 19 residues. Germline V gene data show CDR1 as SNHLY and CDR2 as FYNNEI. The CDR3 DNA reads TGTGCCAGCAGGATCGGGGGGACTAGCGGGGTGAGCTCCTACAATGAGCAGTTCTTC. Amino acid sequence: CASRIGGTSGVSSYNEQFF.

With respect to this clone: The sample holds other DNA sequences that translate to the same CDR3. V gene TRBV12-3 or TRBV12-4 combines with J gene TRBJ1-5; no clear D gene. V lost 6 bases and J 4 bases, leaving 10 bases between the germline ends. This CDR3 comprises 13 residues. The CDR3 DNA is TGTGCCAGCAGCTTATCGGGGAATCAGCCCCAGCATTTT. This translates into CASSLSGNQPQHF.

There are a few counts of this clone. The chain joins TRBV5-4 to TRBJ2-6; D uncertain. Trimming removed 4 bases at V and 0 bases at J, with 5 bases between. The germline gives CDR1 SGHNT, CDR2 YYREEE (reference sequence). The CDR3 consists of 14 residues. The CDR3 region has the DNA TGTGCCAGCAGCCAAGACTCTGGGGCCAACGTCCTGACTTTC. It encodes CASSQDSGANVLTF.